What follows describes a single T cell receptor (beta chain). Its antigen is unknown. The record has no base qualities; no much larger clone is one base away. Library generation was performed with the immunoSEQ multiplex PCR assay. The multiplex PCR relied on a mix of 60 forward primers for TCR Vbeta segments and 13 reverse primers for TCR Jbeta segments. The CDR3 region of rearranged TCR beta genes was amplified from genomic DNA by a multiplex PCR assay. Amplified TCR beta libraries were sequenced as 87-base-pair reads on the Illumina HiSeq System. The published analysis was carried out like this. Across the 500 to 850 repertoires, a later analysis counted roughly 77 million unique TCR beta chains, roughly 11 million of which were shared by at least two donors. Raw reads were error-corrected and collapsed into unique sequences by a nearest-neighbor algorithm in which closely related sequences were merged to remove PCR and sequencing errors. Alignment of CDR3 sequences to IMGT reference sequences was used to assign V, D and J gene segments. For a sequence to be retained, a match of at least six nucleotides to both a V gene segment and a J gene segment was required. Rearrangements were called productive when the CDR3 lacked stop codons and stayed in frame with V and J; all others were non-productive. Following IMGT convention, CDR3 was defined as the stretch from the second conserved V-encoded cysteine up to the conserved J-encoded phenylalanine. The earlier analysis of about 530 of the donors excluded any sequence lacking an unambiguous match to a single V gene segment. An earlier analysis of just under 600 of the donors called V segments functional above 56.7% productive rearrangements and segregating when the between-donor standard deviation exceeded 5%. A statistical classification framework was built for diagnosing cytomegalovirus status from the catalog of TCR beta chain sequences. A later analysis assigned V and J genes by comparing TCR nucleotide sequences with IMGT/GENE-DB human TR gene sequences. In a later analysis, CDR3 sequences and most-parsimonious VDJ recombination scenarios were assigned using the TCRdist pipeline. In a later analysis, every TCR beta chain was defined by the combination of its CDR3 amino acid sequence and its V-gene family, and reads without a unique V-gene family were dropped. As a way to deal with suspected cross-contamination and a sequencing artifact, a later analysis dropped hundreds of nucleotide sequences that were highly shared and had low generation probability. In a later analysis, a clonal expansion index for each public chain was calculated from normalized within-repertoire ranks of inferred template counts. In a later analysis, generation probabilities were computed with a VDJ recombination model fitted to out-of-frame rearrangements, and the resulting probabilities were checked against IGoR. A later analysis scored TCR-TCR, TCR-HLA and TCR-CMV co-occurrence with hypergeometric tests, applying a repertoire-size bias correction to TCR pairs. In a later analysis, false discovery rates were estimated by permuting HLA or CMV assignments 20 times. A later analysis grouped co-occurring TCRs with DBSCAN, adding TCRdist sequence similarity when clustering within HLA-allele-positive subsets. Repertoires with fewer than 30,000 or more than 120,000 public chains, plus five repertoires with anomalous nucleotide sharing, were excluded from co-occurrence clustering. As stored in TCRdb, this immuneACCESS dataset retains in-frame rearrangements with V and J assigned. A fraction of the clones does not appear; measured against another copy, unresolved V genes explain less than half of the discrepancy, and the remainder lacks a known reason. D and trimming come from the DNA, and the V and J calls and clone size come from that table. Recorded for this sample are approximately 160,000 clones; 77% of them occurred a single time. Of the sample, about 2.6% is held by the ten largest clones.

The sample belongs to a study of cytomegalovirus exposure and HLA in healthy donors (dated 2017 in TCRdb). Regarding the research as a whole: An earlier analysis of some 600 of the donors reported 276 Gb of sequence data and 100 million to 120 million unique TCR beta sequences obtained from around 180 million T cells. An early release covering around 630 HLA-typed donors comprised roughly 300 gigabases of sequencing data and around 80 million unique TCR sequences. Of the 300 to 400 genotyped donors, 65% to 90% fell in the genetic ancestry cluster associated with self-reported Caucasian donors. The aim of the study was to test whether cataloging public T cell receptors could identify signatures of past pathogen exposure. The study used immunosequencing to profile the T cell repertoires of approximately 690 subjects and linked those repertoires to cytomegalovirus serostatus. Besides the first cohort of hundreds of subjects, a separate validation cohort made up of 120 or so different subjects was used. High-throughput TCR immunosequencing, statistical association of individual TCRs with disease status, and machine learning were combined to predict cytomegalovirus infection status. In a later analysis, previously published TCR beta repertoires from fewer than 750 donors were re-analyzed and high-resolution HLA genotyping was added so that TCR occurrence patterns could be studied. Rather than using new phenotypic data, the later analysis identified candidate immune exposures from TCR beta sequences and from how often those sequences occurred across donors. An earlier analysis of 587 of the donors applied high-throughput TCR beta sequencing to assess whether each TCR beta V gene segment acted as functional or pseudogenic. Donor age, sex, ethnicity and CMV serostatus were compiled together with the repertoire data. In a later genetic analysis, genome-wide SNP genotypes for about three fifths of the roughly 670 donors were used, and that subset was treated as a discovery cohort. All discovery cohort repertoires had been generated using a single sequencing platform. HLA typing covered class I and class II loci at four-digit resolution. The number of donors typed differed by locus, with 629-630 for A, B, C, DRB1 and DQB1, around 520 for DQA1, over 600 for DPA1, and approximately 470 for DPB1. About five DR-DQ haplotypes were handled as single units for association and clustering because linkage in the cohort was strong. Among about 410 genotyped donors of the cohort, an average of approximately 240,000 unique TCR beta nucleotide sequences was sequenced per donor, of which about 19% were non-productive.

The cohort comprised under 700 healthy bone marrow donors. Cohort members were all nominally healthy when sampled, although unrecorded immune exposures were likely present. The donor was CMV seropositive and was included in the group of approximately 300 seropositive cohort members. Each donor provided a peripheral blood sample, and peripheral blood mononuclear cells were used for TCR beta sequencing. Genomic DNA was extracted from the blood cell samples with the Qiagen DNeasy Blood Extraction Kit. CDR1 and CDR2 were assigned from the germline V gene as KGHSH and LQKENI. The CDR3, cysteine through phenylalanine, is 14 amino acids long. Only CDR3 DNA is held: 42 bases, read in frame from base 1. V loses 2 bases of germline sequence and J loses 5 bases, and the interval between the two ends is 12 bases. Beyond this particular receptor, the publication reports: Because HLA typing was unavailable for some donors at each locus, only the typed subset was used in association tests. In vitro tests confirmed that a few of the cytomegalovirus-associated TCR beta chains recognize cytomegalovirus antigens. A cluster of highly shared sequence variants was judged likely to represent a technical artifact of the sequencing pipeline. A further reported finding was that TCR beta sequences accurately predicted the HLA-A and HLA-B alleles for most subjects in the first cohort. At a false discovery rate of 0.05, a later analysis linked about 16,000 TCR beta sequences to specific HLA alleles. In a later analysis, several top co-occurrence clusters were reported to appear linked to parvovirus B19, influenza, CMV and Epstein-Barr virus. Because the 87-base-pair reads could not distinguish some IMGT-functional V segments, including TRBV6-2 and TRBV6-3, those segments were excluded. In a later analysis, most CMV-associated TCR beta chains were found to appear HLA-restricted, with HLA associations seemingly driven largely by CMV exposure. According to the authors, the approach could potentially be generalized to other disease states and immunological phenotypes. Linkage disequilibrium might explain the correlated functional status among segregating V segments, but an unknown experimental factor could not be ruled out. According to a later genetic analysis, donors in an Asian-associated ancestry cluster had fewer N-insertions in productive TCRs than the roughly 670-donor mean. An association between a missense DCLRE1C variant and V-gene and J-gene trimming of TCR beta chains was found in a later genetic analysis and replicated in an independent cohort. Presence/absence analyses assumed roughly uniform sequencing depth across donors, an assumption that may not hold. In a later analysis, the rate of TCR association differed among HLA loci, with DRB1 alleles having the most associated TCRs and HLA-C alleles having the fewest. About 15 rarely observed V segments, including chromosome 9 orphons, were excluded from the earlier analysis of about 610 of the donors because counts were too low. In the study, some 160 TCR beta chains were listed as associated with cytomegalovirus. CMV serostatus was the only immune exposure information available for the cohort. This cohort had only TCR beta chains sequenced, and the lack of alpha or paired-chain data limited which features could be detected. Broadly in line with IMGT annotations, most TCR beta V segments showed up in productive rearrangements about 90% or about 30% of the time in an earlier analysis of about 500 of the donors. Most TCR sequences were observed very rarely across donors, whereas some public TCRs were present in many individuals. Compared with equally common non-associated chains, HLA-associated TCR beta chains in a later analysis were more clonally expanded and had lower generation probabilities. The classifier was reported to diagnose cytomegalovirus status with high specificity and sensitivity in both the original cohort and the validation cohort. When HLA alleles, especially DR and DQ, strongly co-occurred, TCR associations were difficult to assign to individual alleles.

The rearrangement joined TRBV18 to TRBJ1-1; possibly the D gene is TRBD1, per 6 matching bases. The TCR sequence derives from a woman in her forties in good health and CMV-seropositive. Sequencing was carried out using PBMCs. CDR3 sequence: CASSPALQGTEAFF. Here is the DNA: TGTGCCAGCTCACCAGCTCTACAGGGAACTGAAGCTTTCTTT.